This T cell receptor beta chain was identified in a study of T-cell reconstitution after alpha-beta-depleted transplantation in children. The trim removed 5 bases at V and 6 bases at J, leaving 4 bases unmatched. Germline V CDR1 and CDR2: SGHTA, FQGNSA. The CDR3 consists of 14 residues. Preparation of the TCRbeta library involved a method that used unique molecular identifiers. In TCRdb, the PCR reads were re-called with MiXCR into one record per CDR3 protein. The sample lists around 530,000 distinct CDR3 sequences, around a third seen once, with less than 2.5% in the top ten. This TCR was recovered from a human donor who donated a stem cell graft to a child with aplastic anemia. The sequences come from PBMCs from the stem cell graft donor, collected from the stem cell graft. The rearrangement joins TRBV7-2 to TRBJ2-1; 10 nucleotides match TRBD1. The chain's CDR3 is CASSHDRGLNEQFF. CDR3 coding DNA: TGTGCCAGCAGCCACGACAGGGGGCTCAATGAGCAGTTCTTC.